The 27 T cell receptor beta chains below come from one sample, sequenced in a study of T cells in Graves' hyperthyroidism and ophthalmopathy. Amplified TCR beta CDR3 regions came from RNA transcripts. HTBI primers drove first-round RT-PCR of the TCR CDR3. TCRdb ran MiXCR on the multiplex PCR reads and lists one entry per CDR3 protein. Counted here are hundreds of thousands of distinct CDR3 sequences, 14% occurring once; the ten biggest clones make up around 13%. The sample comprised blood. These receptors all stem from a woman between 35 and 50 years old with Graves' hyperthyroidism.

This sequence joins TRBV10-3 and TRBJ2-7, with D possibly TRBD1 on 5 matching bases. The CDR3 runs 13 residues. Germline values: CDR1 ENHRY, CDR2 SYGVKD. Trimming stripped 9 bases from V and 3 bases from J, with 15 bases between. The CDR3 nucleotides are TGTGCCATATCAGTAGGGGATATCTACGAGCAGTACTTC. Its translation: CAISVGDIYEQYF.

This chain uses TRBV6-1 with TRBJ1-4; D unresolved. Germline V gene lookup returns CDR1 MNHNS and CDR2 SASEGT. Deletions cut 7 bases from V and 0 bases from J, with 12 bases between. CDR3 size: 15 residues. The CDR3 coding sequence is TGTGCCAGCAAGAGGATCGATGCAACTAATGAAAAACTGTTTTTT. Its protein is CASKRIDATNEKLFF.

This clonotype was recorded many times. The V and J genes are TRBV7-9 and TRBJ2-1, with D possibly being TRBD1 (6 bases). Germline V gives CDR1 SEHNR, CDR2 FQNEAQ (reference sequence). Trimming removed 4 bases at V and 7 bases at J, with 14 bases between. CDR3 length equals 14 residues. The CDR3 region is CASSWDIIGNEQFF. The CDR3, as DNA: TGTGCCAGCAGCTGGGACATAATTGGTAATGAGCAGTTCTTC.

This clonotype was picked up many times. This chain connects TRBV2 to TRBJ2-7, with 12 nucleotides matching TRBD1. Germline V gene data show CDR1 as SNHLY and CDR2 as FYNNEI. There are 16 residues in the CDR3. J was trimmed by 6 bases and V by 7 bases; bases with no gene match: 13. The chain's CDR3 is CASKTAGTGGIVEQYF. DNA for the CDR3: TGTGCCAGCAAAACGGCAGGGACAGGGGGCATAGTCGAGCAGTACTTC.

The chain links TRBV20-1 to TRBJ1-2; no clear D gene. Trimming shortened V by 6 bases and J by 6 bases, and 8 bases separated the two germline ends. The CDR3 consists of 10 residues. Germline lookup yields CDR1 DFQATT and CDR2 SNEGSKA (reference sequence). The CDR3, as DNA: TGCAGTGCCTTTTCTGATGGCTACACCTTC. Protein sequence: CSAFSDGYTF.

This clonotype showed up just a few times. This chain connects TRBV5-1 to TRBJ2-5, with 9 bases lining up with TRBD2. Germline lookup yields CDR1 SGHRS and CDR2 YFSETQ. Trimming removed 4 bases from V and 0 bases from J; junction bases left unmatched: 7. The CDR3 consists of 16 residues. CDR3 sequence (DNA): TGCGCCAGCAGCCCGGGACTAGCTATGTACCAAGAGACCCAGTACTTC. Encoded protein: CASSPGLAMYQETQYF.

There are many counts of this clonotype. The chain combines TRBV14 with TRBJ1-1, with D possibly matching TRBD1 (5 bases). The germline V gene has CDR1 SGHDN and CDR2 FVKESK. The CDR3 is made up of 13 amino acids. Trimming took 2 bases from V and 8 from J, leaving 12 bases between them. CDR3 nucleotides: TGTGCCAGCAGCCAATATGGGACTACAGAAGCTTTCTTT. It codes for CASSQYGTTEAFF.

The CDR3 region is CASSLEGSDNSPLHF. In DNA form, the CDR3 reads TGCGCCAGCAGCTTGGAAGGGTCAGATAATTCACCCCTCCACTTT. The chain recombines TRBV5-1 with TRBJ1-6; D gene uncertain. Trimming cost V 0 bases and J 5 bases, with 9 bases left between them. The CDR3 contains 15 residues. Germline V gives CDR1 SGHRS, CDR2 YFSETQ.

In the case of this clonotype: This could be a read error, since a much larger clone is one nucleotide away. The chain employs TRBV20-1 and TRBJ2-7, with 13 positions matching TRBD2. Germline assignment: CDR1 DFQATT and CDR2 SNEGSKA (reference sequence). V was clipped by 0 bases and J by 1 base; unmatched bases: 6. The CDR3 is 17 amino acids. DNA for the CDR3: TGCAGTGCTAGAGATCATCCGGGACTAGCGGGGTCCTACGAGCAGTACTTC. Translation gives CSARDHPGLAGSYEQYF.

This clonotype was observed many times. The gene calls are TRBV20-1 and TRBJ2-7, with a tentative D call TRBD2 (6 bases). This CDR3 has 13 residues. Trimming stripped 2 bases from V and 4 bases from J, with 12 bases between. Germline CDR1 is DFQATT and CDR2 is SNEGSKA (reference sequence). CDR3 in amino acids: CSARLAGIYEQYF. The CDR3 coding sequence is TGCAGTGCTAGATTGGCGGGAATTTACGAGCAGTACTTC.

The sample holds many counts of this clonotype. The gene calls are TRBV7-3 and TRBJ2-3; D ambiguous. The CDR3 runs to 14 residues. Deletions cut 2 bases from V and 2 bases from J, with 8 bases between. Germline values: CDR1 SGHTA, CDR2 FQGTGA. The CDR3 nucleotides are TGTGCCAGCAGCTTATCGGCAGCCACAGATACGCAGTATTTT. Encoded protein: CASSLSAATDTQYF.

The chain links TRBV11-2 to TRBJ2-5; D not certain. Trimming stripped 5 bases from V and 2 bases from J, with 12 bases between. Per the germline V gene, CDR1 is SGHAT and CDR2 is FQNNGV. This CDR3 has 14 amino acids. CDR3 region: CASSLWTLQETQYF. As DNA, the CDR3 is TGTGCCAGCAGCCTTTGGACGCTTCAAGAGACCCAGTACTTC. Using reference TRBV11-2 and TRBJ2-5 for the parts outside the CDR3, the full variable domain is EAGVAQSPRYKIIEKRQSVAFWCNPISGHATLYWYQQILGQGPKLLIQFQNNGVVDDSQLPKDRFSAERLKGVDSTLKIQPAKLEDSAVYLCASSLWTLQETQYFGPGTRLLVL.

J is TRBJ2-2 and V is TRBV19, with 9 bases identical to TRBD1. V lost 4 bases and J lost 8; bases outside the gene matches: 8. Germline V gives CDR1 LNHDA, CDR2 SQIVND (reference sequence). The CDR3 loop spans 15 amino acids. The CDR3 bases are TGTGCCAGTAGTAACGGACAGGGGAATTATGGGGAGCTGTTTTTT. It codes for CASSNGQGNYGELFF.

Many counts were recorded for this clonotype. The chain uses TRBV10-3 and TRBJ2-2; D is perhaps TRBD2 (6 bases). The V end was cut by 6 bases, the J end by 6 bases, with 11 bases between. Germline assignment: CDR1 ENHRY and CDR2 SYGVKD. The CDR3 loop spans 13 amino acids. The CDR3 protein is CAISRETAGELFF. In DNA form, the CDR3 reads TGTGCCATCAGCCGGGAGACGGCCGGGGAGCTGTTTTTT.

This chain links TRBV14 with TRBJ1-2, with TRBD1 matching 7 bases. Germline CDR1 and CDR2: SGHDN and FVKESK. The CDR3 length is 12 residues. V lost 3 bases, J lost 6 bases, and 1 base stayed unmatched. This CDR3 is CASSHGTDGYTF. The DNA of the CDR3 is TGTGCCAGCAGCCACGGGACAGATGGCTACACCTTC.

This sequence joins TRBV20-1 and TRBJ2-3; the match to TRBD2 covers 7 bases. The CDR3 consists of 15 residues. Looked up from germline, CDR1 is DFQATT and CDR2 is SNEGSKA (reference sequence). The V and J ends lost 3 bases and 5 bases, in that order; junction bases with no gene match: 11. The CDR3 DNA is TGCAGTGCTAGCCCTCTAGCGGAGAGGGTAGATACGCAGTATTTT. It encodes CSASPLAERVDTQYF.

Many counts were recorded for this clonotype. The chain is built from TRBV30 and TRBJ2-7; D call uncertain. The CDR3 covers 13 residues. V was pared by 0 bases and J by 7 bases, with 13 bases between. CDR1 GTSNPN and CDR2 SVGIG come from the germline V gene (reference sequence). CDR3 in DNA: TGTGCCTGGAGTGTAACACCCGCGGAGGAGCAGTACTTC. Its translation: CAWSVTPAEEQYF.

This clonotype was seen many times. The rearrangement links TRBV27 to TRBJ2-1, with D tentatively TRBD2 (5 bases). V was cut by 1 base and J by 8 bases, with 12 bases left in between. Germline assignment: CDR1 MNHEY and CDR2 SMNVEV (reference sequence). This CDR3 has 14 amino acids. CDR3 nucleotide sequence: TGTGCCAGCAGTTTATACGCCGGAGCGGATGAGCAGTTCTTC. It is translated as CASSLYAGADEQFF.

This clonotype was detected only a few times. This chain connects TRBV28 to TRBJ1-5; 8 bases map to TRBD1. The CDR3 has 16 residues. Germline values: CDR1 MDHEN, CDR2 SYDVKM. V dropped 3 bases and J dropped 3; count of bases not matched to a gene: 7. The CDR3 loop reads CASSLRSGGLNQPQHF. The CDR3 nucleotides read TGTGCCAGCAGTTTGAGGTCAGGGGGCCTCAATCAGCCCCAGCATTTT.

At least ten counts were recorded for this clonotype. V is TRBV3-1 and J is TRBJ2-7; D not resolved. The CDR3 loop spans 12 amino acids. Trimming removed 0 bases at V and 7 bases at J, with 7 bases between. Looked up from germline, CDR1 is LGHDT and CDR2 is YNNKEL (reference sequence). CDR3 coding DNA: TGTGCCAGCAGCCAAGAGGCGAGTGAGCAGTACTTC. Its protein is CASSQEASEQYF.

This clonotype has a count of ten or more. This sequence joins TRBV28 and TRBJ1-1; D possibly corresponds to TRBD1 (5 bases). The CDR3 runs to 15 residues. V shed 5 bases and J shed 4 bases, with 17 bases lying between them. Germline CDR1 and CDR2: MDHEN and SYDVKM. The CDR3 protein is CASSPSGLPATEAFF. CDR3 sequence (DNA): TGTGCCAGCAGTCCATCAGGGTTGCCCGCCACTGAAGCTTTCTTT. The full variable domain, its missing parts supplied by reference TRBV28 and TRBJ1-1, is DVKVTQSSRYLVKRTGEKVFLECVQDMDHENMFWYRQDPGLGLRLIYFSYDVKMKEKGDIPEGYSVSREKKERFSLILESASTNQTSMYLCASSPSGLPATEAFFGQGTRLTVV.

The chain employs TRBV6-2 or TRBV6-3 and TRBJ1-5; 7 nucleotides match TRBD1. Germline assignment: CDR1 MNHEY and CDR2 SVGEGT. V shed 6 bases, J shed 7 bases, and the junction held 9 bases outside the gene matches. The CDR3 loop spans 14 amino acids. The CDR3 sequence is CASRLQGFTQPQHF. In DNA, the CDR3 is TGTGCCAGCAGGCTACAGGGGTTTACCCAGCCCCAGCATTTT.

The sample holds many counts of this clonotype. This rearrangement joins TRBV5-1 to TRBJ2-1; 8 bases match TRBD2. V trimming: 0 bases; J trimming: 4 bases; junction bases outside the gene matches: 3. The CDR3 is 15 amino acids. The germline gives CDR1 SGHRS, CDR2 YFSETQ. CDR3 in DNA: TGCGCCAGCAGCTTGGATAGCGGGATATACAATGAGCAGTTCTTC. This encodes CASSLDSGIYNEQFF.

This clonotype was found many times. The chain employs TRBV7-2 and TRBJ2-3, with TRBD1 matching 9 bases. The trim removed 4 bases at V and 5 bases at J, leaving 10 bases unmatched. CDR1 and CDR2 (germline): SGHTA, FQGNSA. The CDR3 sequence is 16 residues long. DNA of the CDR3: TGTGCCAGCAGCTATACAGGGGGCGCTGGGAAAGATACGCAGTATTTT. This gives the protein CASSYTGGAGKDTQYF. Filled out from reference TRBV7-2 and TRBJ2-3, the complete variable domain reads GAGVSQSPSNKVTEKGKDVELRCDPISGHTALYWYRQSLGQGLEFLIYFQGNSAPDKSGLPSDRFSAERTGGSVSTLTIQRTQQEDSAVYLCASSYTGGAGKDTQYFGPGTRLTVL.

In this sample, this clonotype turned up once. This chain's CDR3 is CAWSMAQGRYGAFF. In DNA, the CDR3 is TGTGCCTGGAGTATGGCACAGGGCCGATACGGAGCTTTCTTT. The chain joins TRBV30 to TRBJ1-1, with a possible D match to TRBD1 (6 bases). The CDR3 covers 14 residues. In germline, CDR1 is GTSNPN, CDR2 SVGIG (reference sequence). Trimming pared 2 bases from V and 10 bases from J, leaving 20 bases between.

This clonotype has ten or more counts. This chain uses TRBV6-5 with TRBJ2-1; 9 bases line up with TRBD2. Trimming at V came to 2 bases and at J to 7 bases, leaving 12 bases not matched to a gene. The germline V gene encodes CDR1 MNHEY and CDR2 SVGAGI. The CDR3 loop spans 17 amino acids. For the CDR3, the DNA is TGTGCCAGCAGTTACGGACGAAGGACTAGCGTTGGAAATGAGCAGTTCTTC. As protein: CASSYGRRTSVGNEQFF.

This clonotype was observed many times. The gene calls are TRBV15 and TRBJ1-1; weak D call: TRBD1 (6 bases). The CDR3 contains 14 residues. Germline lookup yields CDR1 LNHNV and CDR2 YYDKDF (reference sequence). V gave up 5 bases and J gave up 1 base, with 11 bases separating them. In nucleotides, the CDR3 is TGTGCCACCAGCCACAGGGACGCGAACACTGAAGCTTTCTTT. This codes for CATSHRDANTEAFF.